The 14 T cell receptor beta chains presented below share a single source sample, sequenced in a study of cytomegalovirus exposure and HLA in healthy donors. PCR was performed using 60 Vbeta and 13 Jbeta primers. Assay used: immunoSEQ multiplex PCR; TCRdb lists only in-frame clones, some missing. The table lists around 64,000 clones, approximately 83% of them singletons. The sample taken for sequencing was PBMCs. These TCRs come from a female donor in good health and CMV-seronegative.

This chain joins TRBV6-5 and TRBJ1-1, with D perhaps matching TRBD1 (6 bases). The CDR3 runs to 14 residues. The germline gives CDR1 MNHEY, CDR2 SVGAGI. V lost 5 bases and J 6 bases, leaving 16 bases between the germline ends. CDR3 sequence (DNA): TGTGCCAGCAGTGAAGGGACATCACTCCCTGAAGCTTTCTTT. Translation gives CASSEGTSLPEAFF.

J is TRBJ1-3 and V is TRBV18, with 8 nucleotides matching TRBD1. This CDR3 has 16 residues. V was clipped by 2 bases and J by 0 bases; unmatched bases: 3. CDR1 and CDR2 from the germline V gene are KGHSH and LQKENI. The CDR3 DNA is TGTGCCAGCTCACCAGGGCAGGGGGCCTCTGGAAACACCATATATTTT. Its protein is CASSPGQGASGNTIYF.

The gene calls are TRBV5-1 and TRBJ2-3, with 10 bases identical to TRBD2. The CDR3 is made up of 17 amino acids. The V and J ends lost 0 bases and 1 base, in that order; junction bases with no gene match: 5. CDR1 and CDR2 (germline): SGHRS, YFSETQ. The CDR3 here is CASSLAPSGGGTDTQYF. CDR3 DNA sequence: TGCGCCAGCAGCTTGGCGCCTAGCGGGGGCGGCACAGATACGCAGTATTTT.

As regards this clone: Sequence at one end of the junction differs from germline and may be a read error. The gene calls are TRBV5-8 and TRBJ2-7, with 7 positions matching TRBD1. CDR1 is SGHTS, CDR2 YDEGEE, per germline. CDR3 length equals 16 residues. CDR3 loop: CASSLGTGQPPYEQYF. The CDR3 bases are TGTGCCAGCAGTTTGGGGACGGGACAGCCGCCTTACGAGCAGTACTTC.

The V call is TRBV14, the J call TRBJ2-1; TRBD2 matches 14 bases. CDR1 and CDR2 from the germline V gene are SGHDN and FVKESK. This CDR3 is 19 amino acids long. With 1 base clipped from V and 2 bases from J, the junction kept 7 bases outside the gene matches. The DNA of the CDR3 is TGTGCCAGCAGCCAAGGCCCGGGACTAGCGGGGGTCACCTACAATGAGCAGTTCTTC. It translates to CASSQGPGLAGVTYNEQFF.

This rearrangement joins TRBV28 to TRBJ1-2; a possible D gene is TRBD1 (5 bases). V was pared by 6 bases and J by 4 bases, with 9 bases between. The germline CDR1 and CDR2 sequences are MDHEN and SYDVKM. CDR3 length: 12 amino acids. The CDR3, as DNA: TGTGCCAGCAGGGGGGGAGGCTATGGCTACACCTTC. It translates to CASRGGGYGYTF.

The chain employs TRBV27 and TRBJ2-3; 7 bases agree with TRBD1. Germline CDR1 is MNHEY and CDR2 is SMNVEV (reference sequence). Unmatched junction bases numbered 3, after V lost 6 bases and J lost 3 bases. The CDR3 has 13 amino acids. CDR3 loop: CASRLQGTDTQYF. The CDR3 DNA reads TGTGCCAGCAGACTACAGGGGACAGATACGCAGTATTTT.

CDR3 sequence reads: CASSVEISTSATDTQYF. The CDR3 bases are TGTGCCAGCAGCGTAGAGATCTCGACTAGCGCCACAGATACGCAGTATTTT. This chain links TRBV9 with TRBJ2-3, with 8 bases fitting TRBD2. Germline V gene data show CDR1 as SGDLS and CDR2 as YYNGEE. With V trimmed by 0 bases and J by 2 bases, 8 bases remained unmatched. The CDR3 is made up of 17 amino acids. Full variable domain (rest looked up from reference TRBV9 and TRBJ2-3): DSGVTQTPKHLITATGQRVTLRCSPRSGDLSVYWYQQSLDQGLQFLIQYYNGEERAKGNILERFSAQQFPDLHSELNLSSLELGDSALYFCASSVEISTSATDTQYFGPGTRLTVL.

The V gene is TRBV5-4, the J gene TRBJ1-1; D is unclear. This CDR3 spans 14 amino acids. Germline values: CDR1 SGHNT, CDR2 YYREEE (reference sequence). Between the trimmed V and J ends, which lost 4 bases and 4 bases, there was a span of 14 bases. For the CDR3, the DNA is TGTGCCAGCAGCCGAGGAGGGAGGAGCACTGAAGCTTTCTTT. It codes for CASSRGGRSTEAFF.

V and J are TRBV7-2 and TRBJ2-7; 9 bases are a match to TRBD2. Unmatched junction bases numbered 10, after V lost 4 bases and J lost 3 bases. This CDR3 has 16 residues. Per germline, CDR1 SGHTA and CDR2 FQGNSA. The chain's CDR3 is CASSSHSGSGFYEQYF. The DNA of the CDR3 is TGTGCCAGCAGCTCCCATAGCGGGAGCGGATTCTACGAGCAGTACTTC.

This clone has only a few counts. The chain uses TRBV28 and TRBJ1-2; D may be TRBD1 (5 bases). The V gene lost 3 bases and the J gene lost 7 bases, with 18 bases spanning the gap. Per germline, CDR1 MDHEN and CDR2 SYDVKM. This CDR3 region has 15 residues. The DNA for the CDR3 is TGTGCCAGCAGTTTGCCGCTGCCGGGTAGGGGTGGCTACACCTTC. Protein sequence: CASSLPLPGRGGYTF.

The chain is built from TRBV18 and TRBJ1-2, with a weak D call TRBD1 (6 bases). The CDR3 has 16 amino acids. Germline lookup yields CDR1 KGHSH and CDR2 LQKENI. Trimming took 3 bases from V and 2 from J, leaving 16 bases between them. CDR3 bases: TGTGCCAGCTCACCGCGCTCGGGGGGCACCAACTATGGCTACACCTTC. Translating gives CASSPRSGGTNYGYTF.

The CDR3 DNA follows: TGTGCCAGCAGAGCGGACAGGGCGGACGAGCAGTACTTC. This gives the protein CASRADRADEQYF. V and J are TRBV6-6 and TRBJ2-7, with 8 nucleotides matching TRBD1. The V gene end was trimmed by 6 bases and the J gene end by 5 bases; junction bases not matched to a gene: 6. CDR1 MNHNY and CDR2 SVGAGI come from the germline V gene (reference sequence). The CDR3 runs to 13 residues.

The chain links TRBV5-4 to TRBJ2-5, with 7 bases that match TRBD1. Germline CDR1 is SGHNT and CDR2 is YYREEE (reference sequence). J gave up 4 bases and V 3 bases, and 9 bases lay outside the gene matches. This CDR3 region has 15 residues. Written as DNA, the CDR3 is TGTGCCAGCAGCTCGGGACAGAGGAGTTTAGAGACCCAGTACTTC. Its translation is CASSSGQRSLETQYF.